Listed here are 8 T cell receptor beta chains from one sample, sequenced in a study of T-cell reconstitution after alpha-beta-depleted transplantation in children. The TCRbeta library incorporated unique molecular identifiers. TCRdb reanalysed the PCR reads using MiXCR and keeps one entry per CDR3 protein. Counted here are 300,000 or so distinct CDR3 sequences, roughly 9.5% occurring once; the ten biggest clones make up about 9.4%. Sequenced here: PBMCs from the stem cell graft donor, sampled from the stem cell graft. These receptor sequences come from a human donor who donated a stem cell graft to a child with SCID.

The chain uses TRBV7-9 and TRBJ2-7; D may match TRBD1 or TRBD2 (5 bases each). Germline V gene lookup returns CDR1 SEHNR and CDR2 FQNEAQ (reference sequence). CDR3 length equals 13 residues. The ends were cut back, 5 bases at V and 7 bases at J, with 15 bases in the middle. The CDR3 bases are TGTGCCAGCAGCCCCGGGCTGGGACCAGAGCAGTACTTC. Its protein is CASSPGLGPEQYF.

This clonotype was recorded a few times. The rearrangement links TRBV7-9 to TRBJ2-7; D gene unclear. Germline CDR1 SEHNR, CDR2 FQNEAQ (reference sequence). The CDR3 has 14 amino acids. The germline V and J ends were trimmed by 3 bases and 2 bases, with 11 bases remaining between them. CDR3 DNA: TGTGCCAGCAGCTTCTCAACCCTACCCTACGAGCAGTACTTC. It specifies CASSFSTLPYEQYF.

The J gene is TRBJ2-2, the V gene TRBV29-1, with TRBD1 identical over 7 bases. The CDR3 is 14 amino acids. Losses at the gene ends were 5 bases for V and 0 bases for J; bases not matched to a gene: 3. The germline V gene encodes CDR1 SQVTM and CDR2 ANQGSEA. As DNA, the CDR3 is TGCAGCGTTTATGGGACAGCGAACACCGGGGAGCTGTTTTTT. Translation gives CSVYGTANTGELFF.

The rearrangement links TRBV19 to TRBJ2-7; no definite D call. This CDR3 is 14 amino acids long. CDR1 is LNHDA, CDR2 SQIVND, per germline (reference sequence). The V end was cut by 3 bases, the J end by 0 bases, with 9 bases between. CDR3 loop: CASSIDWSSYEQYF. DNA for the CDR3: TGTGCCAGTAGTATTGACTGGAGCTCCTACGAGCAGTACTTC.

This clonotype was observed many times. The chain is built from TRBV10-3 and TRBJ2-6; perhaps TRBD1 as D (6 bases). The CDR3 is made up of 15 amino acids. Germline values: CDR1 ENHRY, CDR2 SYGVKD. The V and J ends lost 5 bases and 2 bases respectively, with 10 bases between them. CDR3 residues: CAISKDRAGANVLTF. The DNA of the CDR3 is TGTGCCATCAGTAAGGACAGAGCTGGGGCCAACGTCCTGACTTTC.

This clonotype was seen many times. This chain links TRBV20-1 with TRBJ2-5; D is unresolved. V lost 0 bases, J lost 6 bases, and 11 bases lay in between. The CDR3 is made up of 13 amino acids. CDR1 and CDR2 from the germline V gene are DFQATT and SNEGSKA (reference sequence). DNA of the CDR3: TGCAGTGCTAGAGATCTCGGGCAACAGACCCAGTACTTC. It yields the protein CSARDLGQQTQYF.

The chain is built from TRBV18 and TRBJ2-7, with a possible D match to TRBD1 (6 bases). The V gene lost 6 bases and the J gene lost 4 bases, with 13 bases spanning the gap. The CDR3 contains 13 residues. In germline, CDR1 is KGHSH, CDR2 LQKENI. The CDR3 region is CASSPGAFYEQYF. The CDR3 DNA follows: TGTGCCAGCTCCCCAGGGGCTTTTTACGAGCAGTACTTC.

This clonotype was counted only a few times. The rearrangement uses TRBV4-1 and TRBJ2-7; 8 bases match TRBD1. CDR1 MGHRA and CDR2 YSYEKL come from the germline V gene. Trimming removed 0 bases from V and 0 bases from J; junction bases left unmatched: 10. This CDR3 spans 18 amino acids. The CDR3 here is CASSQDPSRTGSSYEQYF. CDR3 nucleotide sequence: TGCGCCAGCAGCCAAGATCCTTCTCGGACAGGGAGCTCCTACGAGCAGTACTTC.